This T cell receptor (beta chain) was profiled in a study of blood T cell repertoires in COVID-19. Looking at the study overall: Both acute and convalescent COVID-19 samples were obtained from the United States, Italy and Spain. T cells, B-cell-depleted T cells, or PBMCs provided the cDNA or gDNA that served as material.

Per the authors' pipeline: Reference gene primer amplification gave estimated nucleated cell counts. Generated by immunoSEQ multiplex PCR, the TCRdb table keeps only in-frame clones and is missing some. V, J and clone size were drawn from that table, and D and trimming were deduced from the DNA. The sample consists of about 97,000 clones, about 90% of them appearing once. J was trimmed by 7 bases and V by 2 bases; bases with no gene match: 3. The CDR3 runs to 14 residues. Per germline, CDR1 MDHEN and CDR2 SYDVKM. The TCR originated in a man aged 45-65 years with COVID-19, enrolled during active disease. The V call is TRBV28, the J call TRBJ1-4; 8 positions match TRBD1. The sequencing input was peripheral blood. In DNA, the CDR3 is TGTGCCAGCAGTTTACAGGGGGCCGTTGAAAAACTGTTTTTT. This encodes CASSLQGAVEKLFF. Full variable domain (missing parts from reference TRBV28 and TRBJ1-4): DVKVTQSSRYLVKRTGEKVFLECVQDMDHENMFWYRQDPGLGLRLIYFSYDVKMKEKGDIPEGYSVSREKKERFSLILESASTNQTSMYLCASSLQGAVEKLFFGSGTQLSVL.